In this sample, the clone carrying this TCR beta chain turned up a few times. The antigen remains undetermined. This entry is derived from a study of T cell repertoires in cytomegalovirus infection. Turning to the study itself: TCR beta signatures that were public indicated CMV infection and matching HLA type. General observations from the study: HLA-C-restricted TCR beta clonotypes specific for CMV led the ex vivo response.

The CDR3 spans 17 residues. V was pared by 3 bases and J by 0 bases, with 15 bases between. Germline V gene sequence: CDR1 ENHRY, CDR2 SYGVKD. MiXCR, run by TCRdb on the reads, gives a single entry per CDR3 protein. The sample includes fewer than 550,000 distinct CDR3 sequences, approximately 10% seen only once; the top ten take approximately 10%. This sequence was found in a human donor in good health (CMV status not recorded). Some clones in this sample may be carry-over from other donors' samples. The gene calls are TRBV10-3 and TRBJ2-4; a weak D match, TRBD1 (6 bases). Sequencing was performed on PBMCs. This CDR3 reads CAISDPRGSLAKNIQYF. DNA of the CDR3: TGTGCCATCAGTGACCCCAGGGGATCCTTAGCCAAAAACATTCAGTACTTC.